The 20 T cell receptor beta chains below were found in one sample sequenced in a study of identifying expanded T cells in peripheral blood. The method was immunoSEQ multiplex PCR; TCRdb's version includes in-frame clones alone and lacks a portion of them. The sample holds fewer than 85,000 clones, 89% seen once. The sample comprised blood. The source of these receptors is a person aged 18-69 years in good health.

As DNA, the CDR3 is TGCGCCAGCAGCCCGGGGGTGGGGCGGGATACGCAGTATTTT. Its protein product is CASSPGVGRDTQYF. V gene TRBV4-1 combines with J gene TRBJ2-3; TRBD2 is a possible D gene (6 bases). CDR1 is MGHRA and CDR2 is YSYEKL in the germline V gene. The CDR3 consists of 14 residues. V lost 4 bases, J lost 6 bases, and 14 bases lay in between.

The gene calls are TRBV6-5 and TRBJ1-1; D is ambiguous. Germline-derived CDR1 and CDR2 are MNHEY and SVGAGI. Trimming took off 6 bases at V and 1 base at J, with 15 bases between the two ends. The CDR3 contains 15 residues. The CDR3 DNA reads TGTGCCAGCAGACGCTTCCCCGGAGGGAACACTGAAGCTTTCTTT. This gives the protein CASRRFPGGNTEAFF.

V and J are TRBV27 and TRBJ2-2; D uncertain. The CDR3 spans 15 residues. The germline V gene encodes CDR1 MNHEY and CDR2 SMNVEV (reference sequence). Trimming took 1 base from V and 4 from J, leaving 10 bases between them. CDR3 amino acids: CASSLYPPTTGELFF. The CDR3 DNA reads TGTGCCAGCAGTTTATACCCCCCGACCACCGGGGAGCTGTTTTTT.

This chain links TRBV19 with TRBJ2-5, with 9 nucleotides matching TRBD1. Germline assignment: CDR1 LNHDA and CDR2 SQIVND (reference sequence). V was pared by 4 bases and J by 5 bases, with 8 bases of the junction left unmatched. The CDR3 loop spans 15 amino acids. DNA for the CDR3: TGTGCCAGTAGTACGGGACAGGGAATATGGGAGACCCAGTACTTC. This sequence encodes CASSTGQGIWETQYF.

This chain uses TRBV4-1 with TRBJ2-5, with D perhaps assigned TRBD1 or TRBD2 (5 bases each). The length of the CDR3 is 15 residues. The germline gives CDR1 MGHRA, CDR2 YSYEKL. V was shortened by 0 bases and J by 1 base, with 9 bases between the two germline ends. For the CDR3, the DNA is TGCGCCAGCAGCCAAGATGGGGGAATCCAAGAGACCCAGTACTTC. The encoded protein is CASSQDGGIQETQYF.

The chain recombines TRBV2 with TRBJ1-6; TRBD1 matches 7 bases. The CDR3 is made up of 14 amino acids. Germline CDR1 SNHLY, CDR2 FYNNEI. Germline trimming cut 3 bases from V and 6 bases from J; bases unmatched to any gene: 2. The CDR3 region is CASSDGDSNSPLHF. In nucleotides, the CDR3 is TGTGCCAGCAGTGATGGGGACAGTAATTCACCCCTCCACTTT.

CDR3 DNA: TGTGCCAGCACCGCAGGGGGCGAGTACAATGAGCAGTTCTTC. Its protein product is CASTAGGEYNEQFF. The chain carries TRBV6-6 and TRBJ2-1, with 8 bases that match TRBD1. The V gene end was trimmed by 7 bases and the J gene end by 4 bases; junction bases not matched to a gene: 6. This CDR3 region has 14 residues. Germline-derived CDR1 and CDR2 are MNHNY and SVGAGI (reference sequence).

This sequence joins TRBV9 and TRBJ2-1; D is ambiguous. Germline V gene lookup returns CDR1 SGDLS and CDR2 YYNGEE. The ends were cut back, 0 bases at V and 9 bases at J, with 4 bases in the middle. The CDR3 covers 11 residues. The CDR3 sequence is CASSVGSEQFF. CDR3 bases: TGTGCCAGCAGCGTAGGTAGTGAGCAGTTCTTC. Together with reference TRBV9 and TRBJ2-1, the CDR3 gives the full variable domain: DSGVTQTPKHLITATGQRVTLRCSPRSGDLSVYWYQQSLDQGLQFLIQYYNGEERAKGNILERFSAQQFPDLHSELNLSSLELGDSALYFCASSVGSEQFFGPGTRLTVL.

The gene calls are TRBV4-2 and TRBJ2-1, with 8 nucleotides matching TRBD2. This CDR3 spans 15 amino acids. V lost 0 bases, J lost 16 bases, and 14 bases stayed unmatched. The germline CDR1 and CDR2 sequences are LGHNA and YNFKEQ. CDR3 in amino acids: CASSQDGLAGTRKFF. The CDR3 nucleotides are TGTGCCAGCAGCCAAGATGGTTTAGCCGGGACTAGAAAATTCTTC.

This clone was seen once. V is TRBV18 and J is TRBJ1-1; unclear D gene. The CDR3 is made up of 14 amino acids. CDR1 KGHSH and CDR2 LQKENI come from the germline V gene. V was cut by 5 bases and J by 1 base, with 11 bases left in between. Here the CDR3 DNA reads TGTGCCAGCTCAACTACCTCAGGGAACACTGAAGCTTTCTTT. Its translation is CASSTTSGNTEAFF.

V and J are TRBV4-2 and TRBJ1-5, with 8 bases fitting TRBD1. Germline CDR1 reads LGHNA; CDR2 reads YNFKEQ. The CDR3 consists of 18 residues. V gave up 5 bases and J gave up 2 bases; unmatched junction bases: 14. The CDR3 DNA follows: TGTGCCAGCAGCTGGCAGCCCTCCAGGGGGCAACGCAATCAGCCCCAGCATTTT. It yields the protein CASSWQPSRGQRNQPQHF.

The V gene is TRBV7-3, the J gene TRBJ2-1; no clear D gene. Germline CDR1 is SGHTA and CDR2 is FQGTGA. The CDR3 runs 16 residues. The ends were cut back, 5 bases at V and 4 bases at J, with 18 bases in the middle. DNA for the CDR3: TGTGCCAGCAGCCAAGCTCTAGTGACATTATACAATGAGCAGTTCTTC. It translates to CASSQALVTLYNEQFF.

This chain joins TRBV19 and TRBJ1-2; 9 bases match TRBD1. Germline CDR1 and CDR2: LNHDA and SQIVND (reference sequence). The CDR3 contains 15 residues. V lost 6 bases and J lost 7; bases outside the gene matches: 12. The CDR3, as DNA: TGTGCCAGTAGATCTCTCAACAGGGGGCATGGTGGCTACACCTTC. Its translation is CASRSLNRGHGGYTF.

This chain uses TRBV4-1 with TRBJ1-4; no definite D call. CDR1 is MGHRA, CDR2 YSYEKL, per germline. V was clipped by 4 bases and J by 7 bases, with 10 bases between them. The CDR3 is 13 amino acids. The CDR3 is CASSLALAEKLFF. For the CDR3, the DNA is TGCGCCAGCAGCCTGGCGCTAGCTGAAAAACTGTTTTTT.

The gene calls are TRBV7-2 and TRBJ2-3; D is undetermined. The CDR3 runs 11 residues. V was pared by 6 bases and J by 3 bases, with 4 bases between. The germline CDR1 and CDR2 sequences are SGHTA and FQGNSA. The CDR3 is CASSQTDTQYF. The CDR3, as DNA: TGTGCCAGCAGTCAAACAGATACGCAGTATTTT.

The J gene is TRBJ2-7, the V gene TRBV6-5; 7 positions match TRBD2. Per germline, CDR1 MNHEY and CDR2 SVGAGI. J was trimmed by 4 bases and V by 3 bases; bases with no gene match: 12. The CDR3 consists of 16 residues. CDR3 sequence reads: CASSYGGELGKYEQYF. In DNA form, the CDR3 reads TGTGCCAGCAGTTATGGGGGGGAGTTGGGAAAATACGAGCAGTACTTC.

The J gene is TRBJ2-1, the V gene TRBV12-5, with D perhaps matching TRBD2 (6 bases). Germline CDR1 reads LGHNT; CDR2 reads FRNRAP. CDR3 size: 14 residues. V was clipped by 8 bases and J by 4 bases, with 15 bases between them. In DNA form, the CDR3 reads TGTGCTAGTATAGCGGAGTTCAAATACAATGAGCAGTTCTTC. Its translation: CASIAEFKYNEQFF.

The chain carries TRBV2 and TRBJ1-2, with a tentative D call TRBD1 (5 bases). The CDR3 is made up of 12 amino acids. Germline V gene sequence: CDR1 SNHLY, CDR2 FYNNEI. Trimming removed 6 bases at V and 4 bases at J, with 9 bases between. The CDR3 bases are TGTGCCAGCAGCCCCGACAGCTATGGCTACACCTTC. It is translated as CASSPDSYGYTF.

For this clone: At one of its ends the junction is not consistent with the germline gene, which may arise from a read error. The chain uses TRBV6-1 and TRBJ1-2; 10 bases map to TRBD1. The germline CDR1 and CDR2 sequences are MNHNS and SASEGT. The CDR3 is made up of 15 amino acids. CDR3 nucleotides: TGTGCCAGCGGTGAGACAGGGGGCCTTACCTATGGCTACACCTTC. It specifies CASGETGGLTYGYTF.

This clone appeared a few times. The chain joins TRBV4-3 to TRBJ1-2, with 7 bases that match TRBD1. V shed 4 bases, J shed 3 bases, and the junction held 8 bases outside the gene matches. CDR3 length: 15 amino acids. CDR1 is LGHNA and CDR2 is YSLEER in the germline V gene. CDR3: CASSPLTGMHYGYTF. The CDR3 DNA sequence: TGCGCCAGCAGCCCTTTGACAGGGATGCACTATGGCTACACCTTC.